The present entry profiles one T cell receptor (beta chain) with its context. Its recognized antigen is unknown. The input lacks base qualities; no much larger clone sits a single base away. Per the germline V gene, SGDLS is the CDR1 and YYNGEE is the CDR2. The CDR3, cysteine through phenylalanine, is 16 amino acids long. The CDR3 DNA has 48 bases and is translated from base 1. At the junction V is shortened by 3 bases and J by 6 bases, with 18 bases in between. The source of the sample is a study of T cells in Graves' hyperthyroidism and ophthalmopathy (dated by TCRdb to the late 2010s). Broadly, across the study: Peripheral blood samples were taken at the time of initial diagnosis, prior to any treatment. In several Graves' hyperthyroidism patients, the study also compared T-cell repertoires from thyroid tissue with T-cell repertoires from blood. The paper describes TCR Vbeta CDR3 sequencing of 120 to 150 peripheral blood samples, made up of roughly 45 ophthalmopathy patients, 70 to 75 hyperthyroidism patients and approximately 17 progressor patients. Once sampling was done, hyperthyroidism patients were given methimazole at a starting dose of 30 mg daily, whereas ophthalmopathy patients were given high-dose intravenous methylprednisolone. For training and testing, the 100 or so patients in the discovery cohort were randomly divided in a 7:3 ratio. To identify distinguishing TCR V-J signatures, a discovery cohort of 90 to 100 patients was used, comprising 43 with Graves' ophthalmopathy and some 57 with stable Graves' hyperthyroidism. Prospective prediction of ophthalmopathy was tested in an independent validation cohort of 18 to 20 hyperthyroidism patients and around 16 patients who later progressed to ophthalmopathy.

Stable Graves' hyperthyroidism was defined as the absence of progression to ophthalmopathy over 18 months of follow-up. Hyperthyroidism patients were newly diagnosed, with disease duration under 2 months, and aged 18 to 65 years. Any patient with an uncontrolled infection, another autoimmune disease, pregnancy or lactation was excluded. Diagnoses were based on clinical symptoms, serum thyroxine and TRAb, thyroid ultrasound and orbital computed tomography. Ficoll-Paque density gradient centrifugation was used to isolate PBMCs from approximately 10 ml of fresh peripheral blood. Total RNA was extracted with Trizol reagent, and quality was checked on an Agilent 2100 Bioanalyzer. Amplification of TCR beta CDR3 regions was carried out from RNA transcripts. A first-round RT-PCR of the TCR CDR3 used the HTBI primer set with the Qiagen OneStep RT-PCR kit. The libraries were constructed in a second round of multiplex PCR and then size-selected and purified. The libraries were sequenced on an Illumina HiSeq2000 using paired-end 100 bp reads. The source study handled its data this way. SOAPnuke was used to process the raw data, with reads discarded if the reads contained adapters or uncalled bases, had a mean Phred below 15, or lacked an exact constant-primer or identifier match. COPE v1.2.5 was used to merge high-quality paired reads, and clonotypes were defined as unique nucleotide sequences. MiTCR v1.1 was used to align clonotypes to the IMGT TRBV, TRBD and TRBJ reference segments. The analysis included only V-J combinations with a frequency above 0.0001, which together covered 99% to 99.2% of the repertoires. A TCS score was defined as the ratio between F50 (clonal expansion) and ExV (chaos), using BLOSUM62-based TCRdist between CDR3 peptides within each V-J. Welch's t-statistics and random forest reduced around 550 V-J features to some 14, which were used in a naive Bayes classifier (R e1071). Clones were called with MiXCR by TCRdb after fastp trimmed the public reads at Q25, and only in-frame beta chains were retained. Merged by CDR3 protein, the rows form single entries marked with the most common genes and DNA. Clone size and V and J calls follow TCRdb, not the original study. This sample holds roughly 750,000 distinct CDR3 sequences; 16% were observed only once. Around 7.7% of the sample goes to the ten largest clones.

Findings and caveats that apply to the study as a whole: Most expanded thyroid clonotypes (frequency above 0.001) were also found in blood, which suggests that blood repertoires may mirror thyroid immune responses. A model built on a 13 V-J signature distinguished ophthalmopathy from stable hyperthyroidism, reaching approximately 89% sensitivity and around 82% specificity in cross-validation and 80%/75% in testing. In validation, the model predicted progression to ophthalmopathy with 60% to 71% sensitivity and about 73% specificity, a median of around 6.6 months before onset. Sample size was not statistically predetermined, and blinding of investigators to group allocation was not performed.

The sample consisted of blood. Recombination linked TRBV9 to TRBJ2-2; the best D guess is TRBD1, with 6 bases matching. This sequence originates from a man aged 18 to 30 with Graves' hyperthyroidism. The DNA sequence is TGTGCCAGCAGCGCTCACGGGACACCTCTCCCCGGGGAGCTGTTTTTT. This translates into CASSAHGTPLPGELFF.